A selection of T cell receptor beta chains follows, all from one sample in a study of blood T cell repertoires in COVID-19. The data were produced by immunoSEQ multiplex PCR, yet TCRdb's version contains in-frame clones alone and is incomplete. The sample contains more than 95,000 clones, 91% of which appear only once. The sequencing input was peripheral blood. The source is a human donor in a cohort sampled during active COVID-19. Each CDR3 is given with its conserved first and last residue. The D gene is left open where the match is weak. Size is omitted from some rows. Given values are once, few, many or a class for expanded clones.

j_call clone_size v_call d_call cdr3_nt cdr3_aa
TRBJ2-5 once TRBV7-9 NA TGTGCCAGCAACCCTTACTCCAGGGAGACCCAGTACTTC CASNPYSRETQYF
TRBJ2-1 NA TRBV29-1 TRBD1 TGCAGCGCCGTAACCGGGACAGGGATATACAATGAGCAGTTCTTC CSAVTGTGIYNEQFF
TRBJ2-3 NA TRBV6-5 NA TGTGCCAGCAGTTACGAATCGAATGCGGAAGATACGCAGTATTTT CASSYESNAEDTQYF
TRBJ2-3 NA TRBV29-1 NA TGCAGCGAATGGACAGCTAGCACAGATACGCAGTATTTT CSEWTASTDTQYF
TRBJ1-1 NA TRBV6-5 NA TGTGCCAGCACTCCGTGGGCAGCGAACACTGAAGCTTTCTTT CASTPWAANTEAFF
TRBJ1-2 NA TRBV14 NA TGTGCCAGCAGCCAAGGTGTAGGGAGAATTTCGTATGGCTACACCTTC CASSQGVGRISYGYTF
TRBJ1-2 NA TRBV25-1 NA TGTGCCAGCAGTGAATACGGCGGTGGCTACACCTTC CASSEYGGGYTF
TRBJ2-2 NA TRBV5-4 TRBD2 TGTGCCAGCAGCTTGTCTAGCGGGAGGACCGGGGAGCTGTTTTTT CASSLSSGRTGELFF
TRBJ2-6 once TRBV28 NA TGTGCCAGCAGACGACTCTCTGGGGCCAACGTCCTGACTTTC CASRRLSGANVLTF
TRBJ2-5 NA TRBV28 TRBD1 TGTGCCAGCAGCTACGGGGGGACAGGGGGCGGAAAGACCCAGTACTTC CASSYGGTGGGKTQYF
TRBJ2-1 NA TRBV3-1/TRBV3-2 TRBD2 TGTGCCAGCAGCCCCGGGACTAGCGTGGCGCAGTTCTTC CASSPGTSVAQFF
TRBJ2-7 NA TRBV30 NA TGTGCCTGGAGTAAACAGGGGATGGGGGGAGTCTCCGAGCAGTACTTC CAWSKQGMGGVSEQYF
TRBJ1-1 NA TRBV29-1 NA TGCAGCGTGGATCAGGGGAACACTGAAGCTTTCTTT CSVDQGNTEAFF
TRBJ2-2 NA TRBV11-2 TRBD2 TGTGCCAGCAGCCTAGCGGGGGGGCCGAATACCGGGGAGCTGTTTTTT CASSLAGGPNTGELFF
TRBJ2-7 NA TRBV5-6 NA TGTGCCAGCAGCTTGGGAGGATACGAGCAGTACTTC CASSLGGYEQYF
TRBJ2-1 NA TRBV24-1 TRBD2 TGTGCCACCAGTGACCAGATATCTAGCGGGGGGGCCGATGAGCAGTTCTTC CATSDQISSGGADEQFF
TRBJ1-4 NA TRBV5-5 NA TGTGCCAGCAGCCCCTTACAGGGTCCGGCTAATGAAAAACTGTTTTTT CASSPLQGPANEKLFF
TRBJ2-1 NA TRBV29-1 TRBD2 TGCAGCGTTGTGGGGACTAGCGACCACTGGAACAATGAGCAGTTCTTC CSVVGTSDHWNNEQFF
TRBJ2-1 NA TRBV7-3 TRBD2 TGTGCCAGCAGCTTAATCAGCGGGGGGGCCCTCAATGAGCAGTTCTTC CASSLISGGALNEQFF
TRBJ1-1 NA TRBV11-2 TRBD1 TGTGCCAGCAGCTTCGAGGGGGCGGTTAACACTGAAGCTTTCTTT CASSFEGAVNTEAFF
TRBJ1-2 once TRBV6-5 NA TGTGCCAGCAGACCGACACCGAACTATGGCTACACCTTC CASRPTPNYGYTF
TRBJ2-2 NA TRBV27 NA TGTGCCAGCAGTTTGTCCAGGGGCCGCACCGACACCGGGGAGCTGTTTTTT CASSLSRGRTDTGELFF
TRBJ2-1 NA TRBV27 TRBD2 TGTGCCAGCAGTTTGTACAGCGGGAACAATGAGCAGTTCTTC CASSLYSGNNEQFF
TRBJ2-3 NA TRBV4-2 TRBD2 TGTGCCAGCAGCCAAGATCCGAGCGGGGGGGACACAGATACGCAGTATTTT CASSQDPSGGDTDTQYF
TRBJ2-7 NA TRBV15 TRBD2 TGTGCCACCAGCCCCAGCCTAGCGGGAGACTACAAGCAGTACTTC CATSPSLAGDYKQYF
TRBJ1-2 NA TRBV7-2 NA TGTGCCAGCAGTTCGACCGGCCAGGGTGGCTACACCTTC CASSSTGQGGYTF
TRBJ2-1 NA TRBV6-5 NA TGTGCCAGCACCACGGAGCGGAGCTCCTACAATGAGCAGTTCTTC CASTTERSSYNEQFF
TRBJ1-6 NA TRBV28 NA TGTGCCAGCAGTTTAAGCAGTTGGAGTAATTCACCCCTCCACTTT CASSLSSWSNSPLHF